These 3 T cell receptor beta chains came from one sample sequenced in a study of post-analysis software for immune sequencing data. General observations from the study: About five TRBV segments were more frequent in patients than controls; TRBV5-6, TRBV5-1 and TRBV20-1 belonged to this group.

TCR beta libraries were prepared from cDNA with unique molecular identifiers. TCRdb re-derived calls from the PCR reads in MiXCR, one entry per CDR3 protein. The sample records hundreds of thousands of distinct CDR3 sequences, roughly 27% being singletons. These receptors' antigens are unknown. Sequencing was performed on blood. The source is a girl under 18 with multiple sclerosis.

This clonotype has only one observation. The genes are TRBV5-4 and TRBJ2-1, with D perhaps matching TRBD1 (5 bases). CDR1 is SGHNT and CDR2 is YYREEE in the germline V gene (reference sequence). V lost 3 bases and J 5 bases, leaving 12 bases between the germline ends. CDR3 length: 14 residues. The CDR3 reads CASSSRARDNEQFF. Written as DNA, the CDR3 is TGTGCCAGCAGCTCAAGGGCCAGGGACAATGAGCAGTTCTTC.

This chain connects TRBV7-2 to TRBJ2-3; the match to TRBD2 covers 8 bases. The CDR3 extends over 16 amino acids. V was pared by 5 bases and J by 4 bases, with 11 bases of the junction left unmatched. CDR1 is SGHTA and CDR2 is FQGNSA in the germline V gene. The CDR3 DNA reads as TGTGCCAGCAGCCCCCGGACTAGCCTTAAGTCAGATACGCAGTATTTT. Translation: CASSPRTSLKSDTQYF.

This clonotype appeared a few times. In DNA form, the CDR3 reads TGCAGTGCTGACGTGGGACTAGCGGGGGGAAATGAGCAGTTCTTC. Its translation is CSADVGLAGGNEQFF. The gene calls are TRBV20-1 and TRBJ2-1; 15 nucleotides agree with TRBD2. The germline V gene has CDR1 DFQATT and CDR2 SNEGSKA (reference sequence). Trimming cost V 5 bases and J 7 bases; bases outside gene matches: 6. The CDR3 has 15 residues.